These 20 T cell receptor beta chains share one sample of origin, sequenced in a study of T cells in Graves' hyperthyroidism and ophthalmopathy. Amplified regions were TCR beta CDR3 sequences from RNA transcripts. HTBI primers were employed in a first-round RT-PCR of the TCR CDR3. TCRdb itself ran the multiplex PCR reads through MiXCR, one entry per CDR3 protein. The sample lists more than 350,000 distinct CDR3 sequences; 13% to 15% were seen once. What was sequenced was blood. The receptor source for this set is a woman in her sixties with Graves' ophthalmopathy.

This clonotype occurred many times. The V and J genes are TRBV3-1 and TRBJ2-5; unclear D gene. Germline CDR1 LGHDT, CDR2 YNNKEL (reference sequence). The CDR3 contains 14 residues. V lost 1 base and J 5 bases, leaving 11 bases between the germline ends. The CDR3 protein is CASSQVWSYETQYF. CDR3 nucleotide sequence: TGTGCCAGCAGCCAAGTTTGGTCGTATGAGACCCAGTACTTC.

This clonotype was detected many times. The V and J genes are TRBV10-3 and TRBJ2-7; D might be TRBD2 (6 bases). Germline CDR1 ENHRY, CDR2 SYGVKD. The CDR3 length is 12 residues. V was shortened by 6 bases and J by 0 bases, with 6 bases between the two germline ends. CDR3 region: CAISGSSYEQYF. CDR3 DNA sequence: TGTGCCATCAGCGGGAGCTCCTACGAGCAGTACTTC.

This clonotype has just a few counts. This chain links TRBV5-1 with TRBJ2-7, with TRBD1 matching 8 bases. The germline CDR1 and CDR2 sequences are SGHRS and YFSETQ. The V and J ends lost 5 bases and 2 bases, in that order; junction bases with no gene match: 12. The CDR3 is 16 amino acids. This CDR3 is CASSPTPGQATYEQYF. The CDR3 nucleotides are TGCGCCAGCAGTCCCACCCCGGGACAGGCCACCTACGAGCAGTACTTC.

CDR3 protein: CATRDLRARNEKLFF. CDR3 DNA sequence: TGTGCCACCCGTGATCTACGGGCCCGTAATGAAAAACTGTTTTTT. This sequence joins TRBV28 and TRBJ1-4; D unresolved. Germline lookup yields CDR1 MDHEN and CDR2 SYDVKM. This CDR3 is built from 15 residues. V was cut by 10 bases and J by 4 bases, with 19 bases left in between. Supplemented by reference TRBV28 and TRBJ1-4, the full variable domain reads DVKVTQSSRYLVKRTGEKVFLECVQDMDHENMFWYRQDPGLGLRLIYFSYDVKMKEKGDIPEGYSVSREKKERFSLILESASTNQTSMYLCATRDLRARNEKLFFGSGTQLSVL.

J is TRBJ2-1 and V is TRBV6-5; D gene unclear. The germline gives CDR1 MNHEY, CDR2 SVGAGI. V lost 3 bases and J lost 9, with 6 bases in between. There are 11 residues in the CDR3. CDR3 amino acids: CASSYRSEQFF. The CDR3 nucleotides read TGTGCCAGCAGTTATAGGAGTGAGCAGTTCTTC.

The rearrangement links TRBV4-2 to TRBJ2-5; 11 bases line up with TRBD1. Looked up from germline, CDR1 is LGHNA and CDR2 is YNFKEQ. J lost 5 bases, V lost 0 bases, and 5 bases had no gene match. This CDR3 region has 16 residues. CDR3 nucleotides: TGTGCCAGCAGCCAAGATAGGGGACAGGGGGGGGAGACCCAGTACTTC. Protein: CASSQDRGQGGETQYF.

This clonotype appeared many times. V is TRBV11-2 and J is TRBJ2-2; tentative D call: TRBD2 (5 bases). V lost 5 bases, J lost 0 bases, and 13 bases lay in between. The germline gives CDR1 SGHAT, CDR2 FQNNGV. The CDR3 extends over 16 amino acids. The CDR3 spells CASSPTGGPNTGELFF. CDR3 DNA: TGTGCCAGCAGCCCGACGGGCGGGCCGAACACCGGGGAGCTGTTTTTT. Variable domain in full (rest from reference TRBV11-2 and TRBJ2-2): EAGVAQSPRYKIIEKRQSVAFWCNPISGHATLYWYQQILGQGPKLLIQFQNNGVVDDSQLPKDRFSAERLKGVDSTLKIQPAKLEDSAVYLCASSPTGGPNTGELFFGEGSRLTVL.

In its sample, this clonotype was seen many times. The genes are TRBV27 and TRBJ2-2; 7 bases fit TRBD2. The CDR3 contains 17 residues. V gave up 2 bases and J gave up 4 bases; unmatched junction bases: 10. Germline-derived CDR1 and CDR2 are MNHEY and SMNVEV (reference sequence). The CDR3: CASSLRGEGASTGELFF. CDR3 bases: TGTGCCAGCAGTTTAAGAGGGGAGGGAGCCAGCACCGGGGAGCTGTTTTTT.

This clonotype was counted many times. The chain joins TRBV11-2 to TRBJ2-3; 14 bases agree with TRBD2. The germline V gene has CDR1 SGHAT and CDR2 FQNNGV. Trimming at V came to 5 bases and at J to 5 bases, leaving 3 bases not matched to a gene. The CDR3 has 15 residues. The CDR3 sequence: CASSIGLAGGDTQYF. The CDR3 DNA reads as TGTGCCAGCAGCATCGGACTAGCGGGAGGAGATACGCAGTATTTT. Combining the CDR3 with reference TRBV11-2 and TRBJ2-3 gives the whole variable domain EAGVAQSPRYKIIEKRQSVAFWCNPISGHATLYWYQQILGQGPKLLIQFQNNGVVDDSQLPKDRFSAERLKGVDSTLKIQPAKLEDSAVYLCASSIGLAGGDTQYFGPGTRLTVL.

This clonotype has just a few counts. The chain is built from TRBV12-3 or TRBV12-4 and TRBJ2-2; the D is unclear. Trimming removed 7 bases from V and 2 bases from J, with 5 bases in between. This CDR3 is built from 12 residues. The CDR3 DNA sequence: TGTGCCAGCAACGTTAACACCGGGGAGCTGTTTTTT. Translating it yields CASNVNTGELFF.

The chain has TRBV11-2 and TRBJ2-1; 12 bases are a match to TRBD2. With V trimmed by 1 base and J by 9 bases, 10 bases remained unmatched. Germline V lookup: CDR1 SGHAT, CDR2 FQNNGV. The CDR3 covers 17 residues. CDR3 protein: CASSLASSGRARFEQFF. CDR3 coding DNA: TGTGCCAGCAGCTTAGCGTCTAGCGGGAGGGCCAGGTTTGAGCAGTTCTTC.

This clonotype has a count of ten or more. This rearrangement joins TRBV3-1 to TRBJ2-3; TRBD2 might be the D (5 bases). The germline V gene has CDR1 LGHDT and CDR2 YNNKEL (reference sequence). The CDR3 has 15 amino acids. The ends were cut back, 4 bases at V and 4 bases at J, with 15 bases in the middle. CDR3 residues: CASSLRSRRADTQYF. The CDR3 coding sequence is TGTGCCAGCAGCCTTAGAAGCCGGCGGGCAGATACGCAGTATTTT.

This chain connects TRBV18 to TRBJ1-6; a weak D match, TRBD1 (5 bases). V was trimmed by 4 bases and J by 7 bases, leaving 11 bases between them. Germline CDR1 and CDR2: KGHSH and LQKENI. The CDR3 is made up of 14 amino acids. CDR3 DNA: TGTGCCAGCTCACTCGGGACTCAGAATTCACCCCTCCACTTT. Its translation: CASSLGTQNSPLHF.

In this sample, this clonotype turned up many times. CDR3 protein: CASSFSGSDSYNEQFF. As DNA, the CDR3 is TGCGCCAGCAGCTTTAGCGGGAGTGACTCCTACAATGAGCAGTTCTTC. The chain is built from TRBV5-1 and TRBJ2-1; 9 positions match TRBD2. The CDR3 spans 16 residues. Germline V gene data show CDR1 as SGHRS and CDR2 as YFSETQ. Trimming took 2 bases from V and 0 from J; bases not matched to a gene: 3.

This clonotype was counted many times. CDR3 nucleotide sequence: TGTGCCAGCAGCCAAGCGGGAGGGGGAGAGACCCAGTACTTC. Translated: CASSQAGGGETQYF. The chain combines TRBV14 with TRBJ2-5, with 8 positions matching TRBD2. Germline V gene data show CDR1 as SGHDN and CDR2 as FVKESK. The length of the CDR3 is 14 residues. V was clipped by 1 base and J by 4 bases; unmatched bases: 2. Based on the CDR3 plus reference TRBV14 and TRBJ2-5, the full variable domain is EAGVTQFPSHSVIEKGQTVTLRCDPISGHDNLYWYRRVMGKEIKFLLHFVKESKQDESGMPNNRFLAERTGGTYSTLKVQPAELEDSGVYFCASSQAGGGETQYFGPGTRLLVL.

This chain uses TRBV2 with TRBJ1-3, with 8 nucleotides matching TRBD1. The junction had 7 bases not matched to a gene; V was cut back by 6 bases and J by 0 bases. The CDR3 has 16 amino acids. CDR1 SNHLY and CDR2 FYNNEI come from the germline V gene. DNA of the CDR3: TGTGCCAGCAGGAGGGCAGGGGGCAACTCTGGAAACACCATATATTTT. It encodes CASRRAGGNSGNTIYF.

V gene TRBV30 combines with J gene TRBJ1-2, with a tentative D call TRBD1 (5 bases). This CDR3 is 15 amino acids long. The V gene's germline CDR1 is GTSNPN and CDR2 SVGIG (reference sequence). Trimming removed 3 bases from V and 7 bases from J, with 21 bases in between. The CDR3 DNA is TGTGCCTGGAGCCCTATCCCCGGGACTACTACTGGCTACACCTTC. It is translated as CAWSPIPGTTTGYTF. Variable domain in full (rest from reference TRBV30 and TRBJ1-2): SQTIHQWPATLVQPVGSPLSLECTVEGTSNPNLYWYRQAAGRGLQLLFYSVGIGQISSEVPQNLSASRPQDRQFILSSKKLLLSDSGFYLCAWSPIPGTTTGYTFGSGTRLTVV.

This clonotype showed up just a few times. This sequence joins TRBV4-1 and TRBJ2-5, with TRBD2 matching over 12 bases. In germline, CDR1 is MGHRA, CDR2 YSYEKL. CDR3 length equals 15 residues. Trimming took 4 bases from V and 4 from J; bases not matched to a gene: 4. This chain's CDR3 is CASSRVLAGGETQYF. The DNA for the CDR3 is TGCGCCAGCAGCCGCGTACTAGCGGGAGGAGAGACCCAGTACTTC.

This clonotype was detected many times. J is TRBJ1-1 and V is TRBV3-1, with no clear D. The V end lost 2 bases, the J end lost 0 bases, and 7 bases lay between the germline ends. Germline CDR1 reads LGHDT; CDR2 reads YNNKEL (reference sequence). This CDR3 is built from 14 residues. CDR3 in DNA: TGTGCCAGCAGCCAATTTAGATTGAACACTGAAGCTTTCTTT. It is translated as CASSQFRLNTEAFF.

This clonotype was seen ten or more times. The V gene is TRBV5-1, the J gene TRBJ2-3; D is undetermined. V was cut by 0 bases and J by 0 bases, with 8 bases left in between. Germline CDR1 SGHRS, CDR2 YFSETQ. The CDR3 is 15 amino acids. CDR3 loop: CASSLGTLSTDTQYF. CDR3 bases: TGCGCCAGCAGCTTGGGGACCCTTAGCACAGATACGCAGTATTTT.